This T cell receptor (beta chain) was retrieved from a study of identical twins. In TCRdb, the 5' RACE reads were re-called with MiXCR into one record per CDR3 protein. The sample lists about 520,000 distinct CDR3 sequences, around 20% occurring once. The germline V gene encodes CDR1 MNHEY and CDR2 SVGEGT. The length of the CDR3 is 16 residues. J gave up 8 bases and V 6 bases, and 15 bases lay outside the gene matches. The sample was also reused in another study, on T cells expressing NK-cell markers. That paper states: CD3+CD56+NKG2C+, CD3+CD56+NKG2C- and CD3+CD56-NKG2C+ T cells, once sorted, supplied the TCR beta repertoires.

Sequenced material: CD4+ T cells sorted from blood. J is TRBJ2-1 and V is TRBV6-2 or TRBV6-3; TRBD2 matches at 8 bases. The TCR comes from a young woman in good health. CDR3 bases: TGTGCCAGCAGGGGACCGGGACTAGAAGGTATCCATGAGCAGTTCTTC. Amino acids: CASRGPGLEGIHEQFF.